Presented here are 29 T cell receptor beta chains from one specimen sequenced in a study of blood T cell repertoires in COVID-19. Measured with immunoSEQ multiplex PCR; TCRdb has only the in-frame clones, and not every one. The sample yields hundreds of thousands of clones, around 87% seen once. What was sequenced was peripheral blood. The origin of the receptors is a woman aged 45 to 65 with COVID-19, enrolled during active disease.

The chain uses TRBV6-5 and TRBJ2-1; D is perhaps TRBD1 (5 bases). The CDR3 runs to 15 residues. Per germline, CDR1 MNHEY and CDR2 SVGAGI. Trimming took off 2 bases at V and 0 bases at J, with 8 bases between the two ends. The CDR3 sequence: CASSYKGNSYNEQFF. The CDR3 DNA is TGTGCCAGCAGTTACAAGGGGAACTCCTACAATGAGCAGTTCTTC.

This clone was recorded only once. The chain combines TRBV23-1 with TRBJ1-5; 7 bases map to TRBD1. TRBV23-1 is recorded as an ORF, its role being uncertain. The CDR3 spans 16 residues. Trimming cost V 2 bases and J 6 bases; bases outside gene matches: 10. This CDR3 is CASSQRQGNRGQPQHF. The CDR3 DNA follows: TGCGCCAGCAGTCAACGACAGGGAAATCGGGGTCAGCCCCAGCATTTT.

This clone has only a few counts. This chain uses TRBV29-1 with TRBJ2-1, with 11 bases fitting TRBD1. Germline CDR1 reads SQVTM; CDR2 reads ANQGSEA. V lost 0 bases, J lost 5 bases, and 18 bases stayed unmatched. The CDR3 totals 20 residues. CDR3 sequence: CSVEEPLGQGETSGDNEQFF. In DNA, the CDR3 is TGCAGCGTTGAAGAACCCCTGGGACAGGGGGAGACTAGCGGTGACAATGAGCAGTTCTTC.

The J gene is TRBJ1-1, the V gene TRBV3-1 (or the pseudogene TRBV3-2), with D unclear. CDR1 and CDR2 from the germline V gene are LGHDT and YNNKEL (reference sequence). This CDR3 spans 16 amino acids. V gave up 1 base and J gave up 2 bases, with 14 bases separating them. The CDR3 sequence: CASSQGTRSRNTEAFF. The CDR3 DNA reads TGTGCCAGCAGCCAAGGGACTCGGAGTCGAAACACTGAAGCTTTCTTT.

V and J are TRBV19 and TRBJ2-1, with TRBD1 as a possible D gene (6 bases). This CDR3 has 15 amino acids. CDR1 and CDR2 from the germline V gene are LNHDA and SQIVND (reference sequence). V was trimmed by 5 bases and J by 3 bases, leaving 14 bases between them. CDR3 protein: CASSSHQDSYNEQFF. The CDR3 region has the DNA TGTGCCAGTAGTTCCCACCAGGACAGCTACAATGAGCAGTTCTTC.

CDR3 DNA sequence: TGTGCACGCGGGGGTTCCTACAATGAGCAGTTCTTC. As protein: CARGGSYNEQFF. The chain couples TRBV27 to TRBJ2-1; TRBD2 matches at 7 bases. Per the germline V gene, CDR1 is MNHEY and CDR2 is SMNVEV (reference sequence). The CDR3 sequence is 12 residues long.

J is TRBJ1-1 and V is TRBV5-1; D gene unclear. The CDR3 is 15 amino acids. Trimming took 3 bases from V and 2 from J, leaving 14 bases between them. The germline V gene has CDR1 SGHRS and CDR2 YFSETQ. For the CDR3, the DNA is TGCGCCAGCAGCTCTTACTTAAGATCAAACACTGAAGCTTTCTTT. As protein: CASSSYLRSNTEAFF.

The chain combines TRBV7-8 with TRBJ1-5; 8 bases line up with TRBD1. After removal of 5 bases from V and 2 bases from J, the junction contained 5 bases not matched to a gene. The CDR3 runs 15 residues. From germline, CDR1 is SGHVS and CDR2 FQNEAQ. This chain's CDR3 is CASSPGQVRNQPQHF. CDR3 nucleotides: TGTGCCAGCAGCCCGGGACAGGTTCGCAATCAGCCCCAGCATTTT.

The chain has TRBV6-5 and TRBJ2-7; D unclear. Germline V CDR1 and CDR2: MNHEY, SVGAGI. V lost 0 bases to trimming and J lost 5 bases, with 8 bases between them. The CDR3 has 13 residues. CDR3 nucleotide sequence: TGTGCCAGCAGTTACTCTTATAGTGACGAGCAGTACTTC. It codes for CASSYSYSDEQYF.

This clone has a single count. The CDR3: CASSPPVLETQYF. The CDR3 nucleotides read TGTGCCAGCTCACCACCCGTTTTGGAGACCCAGTACTTC. V gene TRBV18 combines with J gene TRBJ2-5; D not certain. From germline, CDR1 is KGHSH and CDR2 LQKENI. The CDR3 loop spans 13 amino acids. V lost 0 bases to trimming and J lost 5 bases, with 7 bases between them.

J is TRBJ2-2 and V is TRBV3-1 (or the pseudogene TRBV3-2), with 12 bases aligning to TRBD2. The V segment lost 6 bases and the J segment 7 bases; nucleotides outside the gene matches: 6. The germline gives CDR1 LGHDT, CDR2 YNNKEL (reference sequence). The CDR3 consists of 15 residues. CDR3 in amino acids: CASRGTSGPIGELFF. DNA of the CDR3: TGTGCCAGCAGGGGGACTAGCGGGCCAATCGGGGAGCTGTTTTTT.

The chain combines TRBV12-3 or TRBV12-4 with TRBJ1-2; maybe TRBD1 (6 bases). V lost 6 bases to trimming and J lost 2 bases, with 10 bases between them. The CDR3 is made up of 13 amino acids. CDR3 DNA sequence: TGTGCCAGCAGATGGGACACCAACTATGGCTACACCTTC. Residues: CASRWDTNYGYTF.

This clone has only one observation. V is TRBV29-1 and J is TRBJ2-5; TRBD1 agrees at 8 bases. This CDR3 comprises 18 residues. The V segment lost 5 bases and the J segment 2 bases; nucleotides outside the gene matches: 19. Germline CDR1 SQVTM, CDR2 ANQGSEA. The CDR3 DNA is TGCAGCGTTCCGAAATGGGGGACAGGTTACCTAGGTCAAGAGACCCAGTACTTC. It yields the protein CSVPKWGTGYLGQETQYF.

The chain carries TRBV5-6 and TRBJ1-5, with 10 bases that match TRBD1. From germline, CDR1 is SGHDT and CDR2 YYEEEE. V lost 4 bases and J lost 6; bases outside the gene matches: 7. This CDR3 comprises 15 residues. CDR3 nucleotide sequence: TGTGCCAGCAGCCCCCGGGACAGGGGAAGTCAGCCCCAGCATTTT. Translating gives CASSPRDRGSQPQHF.

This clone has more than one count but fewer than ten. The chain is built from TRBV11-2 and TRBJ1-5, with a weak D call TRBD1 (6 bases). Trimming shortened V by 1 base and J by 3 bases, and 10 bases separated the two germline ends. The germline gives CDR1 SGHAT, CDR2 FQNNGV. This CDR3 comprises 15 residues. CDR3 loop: CASSLGPGVNQPQHF. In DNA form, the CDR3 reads TGTGCCAGCAGCTTAGGGCCAGGGGTCAATCAGCCCCAGCATTTT.

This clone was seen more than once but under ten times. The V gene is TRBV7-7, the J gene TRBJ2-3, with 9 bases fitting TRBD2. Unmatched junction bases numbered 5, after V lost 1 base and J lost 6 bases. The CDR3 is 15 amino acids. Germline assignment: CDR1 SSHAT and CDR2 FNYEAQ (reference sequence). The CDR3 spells CASSLVAGGPDTQYF. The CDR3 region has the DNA TGTGCCAGCAGCTTAGTGGCGGGAGGGCCCGATACGCAGTATTTT.

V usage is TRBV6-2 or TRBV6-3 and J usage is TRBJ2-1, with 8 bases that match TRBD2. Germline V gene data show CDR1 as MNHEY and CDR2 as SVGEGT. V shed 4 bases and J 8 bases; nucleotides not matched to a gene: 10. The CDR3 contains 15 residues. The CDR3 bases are TGTGCCAGCAGTTCTCCGGGACTAGGGTTCGATGAGCAGTTCTTC. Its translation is CASSSPGLGFDEQFF.

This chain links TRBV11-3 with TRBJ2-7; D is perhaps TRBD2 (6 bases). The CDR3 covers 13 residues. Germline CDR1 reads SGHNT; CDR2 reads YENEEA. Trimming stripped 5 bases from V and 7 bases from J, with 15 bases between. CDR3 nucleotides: TGTGCCAGCAGCCGTCCCACGGCGGGGGAGCAGTACTTC. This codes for CASSRPTAGEQYF.

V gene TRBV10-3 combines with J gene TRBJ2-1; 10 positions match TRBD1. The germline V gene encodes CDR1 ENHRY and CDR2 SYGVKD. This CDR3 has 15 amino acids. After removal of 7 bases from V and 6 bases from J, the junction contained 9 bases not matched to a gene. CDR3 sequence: CAINLGTGVGNEQFF. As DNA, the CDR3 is TGTGCCATCAATCTTGGGACAGGGGTCGGCAATGAGCAGTTCTTC.

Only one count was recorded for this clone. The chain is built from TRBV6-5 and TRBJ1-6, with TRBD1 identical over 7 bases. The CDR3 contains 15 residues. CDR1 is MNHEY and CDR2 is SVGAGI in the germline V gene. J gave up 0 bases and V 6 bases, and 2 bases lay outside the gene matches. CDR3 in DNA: TGTGCCAGCAGAGGGGACAGCTCCTATAATTCACCCCTCCACTTT. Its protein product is CASRGDSSYNSPLHF.

CDR3 region: CASSGRFGQTGTDTQYF. The CDR3 DNA follows: TGTGCCAGCAGTGGACGATTCGGACAGACAGGCACAGATACGCAGTATTTT. This chain connects TRBV6-1 to TRBJ2-3, with D perhaps matching TRBD1 (6 bases). The CDR3 runs to 17 residues. Germline CDR1 and CDR2: MNHNS and SASEGT. The ends were cut back, 4 bases at V and 1 base at J, with 18 bases in the middle.

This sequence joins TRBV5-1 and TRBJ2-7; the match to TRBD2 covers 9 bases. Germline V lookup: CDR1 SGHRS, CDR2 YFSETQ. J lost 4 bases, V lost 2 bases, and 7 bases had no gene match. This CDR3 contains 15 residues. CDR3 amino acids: CASSFTPGLAYEQYF. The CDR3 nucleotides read TGCGCCAGCAGCTTCACCCCGGGACTAGCTTACGAGCAGTACTTC.

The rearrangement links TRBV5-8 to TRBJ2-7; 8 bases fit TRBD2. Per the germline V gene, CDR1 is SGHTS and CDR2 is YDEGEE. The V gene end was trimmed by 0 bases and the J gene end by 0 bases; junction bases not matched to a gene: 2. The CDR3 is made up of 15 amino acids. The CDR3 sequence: CASSLDGGGSYEQYF. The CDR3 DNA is TGTGCCAGCAGCTTGGACGGGGGGGGCTCCTACGAGCAGTACTTC.

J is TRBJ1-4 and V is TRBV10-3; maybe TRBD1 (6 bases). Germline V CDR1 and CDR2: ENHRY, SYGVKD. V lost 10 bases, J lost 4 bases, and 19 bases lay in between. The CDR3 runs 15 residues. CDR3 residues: CATEGSDSFNEKLFF. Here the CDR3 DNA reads TGTGCCACCGAGGGCTCGGACAGTTTTAATGAAAAACTGTTTTTT.

The DNA of the CDR3 is TGTGCCAGTAGTATAGCCGGGACAGCGAACACTGAAGCTTTCTTT. Amino acid sequence: CASSIAGTANTEAFF. The chain carries TRBV19 and TRBJ1-1; 7 nucleotides match TRBD1. CDR1 and CDR2 from the germline V gene are LNHDA and SQIVND (reference sequence). CDR3 length: 15 residues. V trimming: 1 base; J trimming: 1 base; junction bases outside the gene matches: 3.

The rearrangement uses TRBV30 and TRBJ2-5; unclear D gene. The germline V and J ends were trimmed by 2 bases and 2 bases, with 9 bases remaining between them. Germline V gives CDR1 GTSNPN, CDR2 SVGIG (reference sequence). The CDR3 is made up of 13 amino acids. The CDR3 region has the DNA TGTGCCTGGAGTAGGCAGACTCAAGAGACCCAGTACTTC. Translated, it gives CAWSRQTQETQYF.

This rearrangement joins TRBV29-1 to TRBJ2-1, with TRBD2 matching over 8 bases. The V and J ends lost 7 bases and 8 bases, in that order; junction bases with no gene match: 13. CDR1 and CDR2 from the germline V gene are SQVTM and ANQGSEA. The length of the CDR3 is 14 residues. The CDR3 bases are TGCAGCGCACAAGCGGGAGTAGTGGCGGATGAGCAGTTCTTC. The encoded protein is CSAQAGVVADEQFF.

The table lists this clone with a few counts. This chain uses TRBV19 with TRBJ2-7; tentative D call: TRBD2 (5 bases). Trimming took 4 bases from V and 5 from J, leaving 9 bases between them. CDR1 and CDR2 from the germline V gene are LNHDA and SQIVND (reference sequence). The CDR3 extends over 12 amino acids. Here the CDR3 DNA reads TGTGCCAGTAGTACTCTAGCTAACGAGCAGTACTTC. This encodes CASSTLANEQYF.

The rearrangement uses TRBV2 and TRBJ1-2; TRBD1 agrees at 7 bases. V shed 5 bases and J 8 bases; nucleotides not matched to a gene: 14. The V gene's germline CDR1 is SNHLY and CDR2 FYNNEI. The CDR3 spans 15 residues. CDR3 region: CASSRRETGLEGYTF. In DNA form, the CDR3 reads TGTGCCAGCAGTCGAAGGGAGACAGGGTTGGAAGGCTACACCTTC.